This T cell receptor beta chain emerged from a study of blood T cell repertoires in COVID-19. The age range of participants was 18 to 89 years, with residence in approximately 25 US areas. V dropped 6 bases and J dropped 2; count of bases not matched to a gene: 6. This CDR3 spans 14 amino acids. Germline-derived CDR1 and CDR2 are SNHLY and FYNNEI. Study processing details: How many nucleated cells were present was estimated from reference gene primer amplification. Sequencing was performed with immunoSEQ multiplex PCR; in TCRdb, only in-frame clones are kept and a portion is missing. V and J calls and clone size follow that table, whereas D and trimming were derived from the DNA. The sample holds around 300,000 clones; just under 90% are singletons and the top ten take 1.9%.

The V and J genes are TRBV2 and TRBJ1-1; 7 nucleotides match TRBD1. This TCR was recovered from an older woman who had recovered from COVID-19. The sequencing input was PBMCs or T cells enriched from blood (not recorded which). The CDR3 nucleotides read TGTGCCAGCAGGTCCCGGGACAGTAACACTGAAGCTTTCTTT. It is translated as CASRSRDSNTEAFF.